The entry below gives a single T cell receptor (beta chain) sequence along with its context. What it recognizes is unknown. Use of 60 Vbeta and 13 Jbeta primers characterized the PCR. Sequencing used immunoSEQ multiplex PCR; TCRdb keeps in-frame clones, though not all of them. The table has 110,000 to 150,000 clones, around two thirds seen once. This entry comes from a study of cytomegalovirus exposure and HLA in healthy donors. About the study: An analysis done earlier identified 100 million to 140 million unique TCR beta sequences from about 179 million T cells. Study-level results: A further, later analysis showed that HLA-associated TCR beta chains (compared with equally common others) were more clonally expanded. CMV serostatus was the only immune exposure information that was available.

CDR3 length: 18 residues. Trimming removed 5 bases from V and 0 bases from J; junction bases left unmatched: 8. CDR1 and CDR2 from the germline V gene are MDHEN and SYDVKM. This chain links TRBV28 with TRBJ2-6, with 9 bases aligning to TRBD1. The sequence came from a woman aged 55 to 70 in good health and CMV-seropositive. Sequencing input: PBMCs. This CDR3 reads CASSPRTGARSGANVLTF. Here the CDR3 DNA reads TGTGCCAGCAGTCCGAGGACAGGGGCCCGCTCTGGGGCCAACGTCCTGACTTTC. Full variable domain (remainder filled in from reference TRBV28 and TRBJ2-6): DVKVTQSSRYLVKRTGEKVFLECVQDMDHENMFWYRQDPGLGLRLIYFSYDVKMKEKGDIPEGYSVSREKKERFSLILESASTNQTSMYLCASSPRTGARSGANVLTFGAGSRLTVL.